The text below deals with one TCR beta chain. This sample was taken from a study of blood T cell repertoires in COVID-19. For the study at large: Sites in the United States, Italy and Spain provided acute and convalescent COVID-19 samples.

Participants classified as exposed had met a COVID-19 case within 2 weeks before study entry. The CDR3 has 15 amino acids. Germline values: CDR1 SGHNT, CDR2 YYREEE (reference sequence). Trimming shortened V by 0 bases and J by 1 base, and 11 bases separated the two germline ends. Study processing details: Amplification with reference gene primers provided the estimates of nucleated cell counts. Profiled with immunoSEQ multiplex PCR; TCRdb holds only in-frame clones, not every one. D and trimming were read from the DNA, whereas the V and J calls and clone size are those reported in that table. Of some 360,000 clones listed, around nine tenths were seen once; the top ten hold 0.85% to 1.3%.

Input material: PBMCs or T cells enriched from blood (not recorded which). The chain carries TRBV5-4 and TRBJ2-7; tentative D call: TRBD2 (5 bases). The sequence was obtained from a woman aged 25 to 45 who had been exposed to COVID-19. This CDR3 reads CASSLGTAFSYEQYF. CDR3 sequence (DNA): TGTGCCAGCAGCTTGGGGACTGCCTTTTCCTACGAGCAGTACTTC.